This passage covers 32 T cell receptor beta chains from one sample sequenced in a study of blood T cells in healthy people across ages. A second PCR, run for 7 to 11 cycles, used a sample-barcoded 5' primer plus a J-beta primer mix. From the 5' RACE reads, TCRdb called clonotypes with MiXCR, one entry per CDR3 protein. This table holds hundreds of thousands of distinct CDR3 sequences, under 30% found once. Sequences were obtained from blood. All receptors come from a woman of 80 years or more in good health.

The genes are TRBV11-2 and TRBJ1-2; TRBD1 matches at 7 bases. The CDR3 length is 13 residues. Germline-derived CDR1 and CDR2 are SGHAT and FQNNGV. With V trimmed by 8 bases and J by 8 bases, 11 bases remained unmatched. CDR3: CASFGGQTLGYTF. In nucleotides, the CDR3 is TGTGCCAGCTTTGGGGGACAGACGCTAGGCTACACCTTC.

V gene TRBV4-2 combines with J gene TRBJ2-1; 8 bases map to TRBD2. Trimming took 7 bases from V and 8 from J; bases not matched to a gene: 13. CDR1 LGHNA and CDR2 YNFKEQ come from the germline V gene. The CDR3 length is 15 residues. CDR3 region: CASTLASGSGDEQFF. CDR3 sequence (DNA): TGTGCCAGCACCTTAGCCAGCGGGAGTGGGGATGAGCAGTTCTTC.

Many counts were recorded for this clonotype. The chain joins TRBV12-3 or TRBV12-4 to TRBJ2-2; D is unresolved. The CDR3 totals 13 residues. V was shortened by 3 bases and J by 6 bases, with 8 bases between the two germline ends. The CDR3 DNA follows: TGTGCCAGCAGTTTTTCCCCAGCCGGGGAGCTGTTTTTT. Translation: CASSFSPAGELFF.

As concerns this clonotype: Here the CDR3 omits its conserved ending phenylalanine or tryptophan, so a read error is the likely source. The chain combines TRBV5-6 with TRBJ2-5; D is unresolved. Germline-derived CDR1 and CDR2 are SGHDT and YYEEEE. The ends were cut back, 2 bases at V and 1 base at J, with 9 bases in the middle. This CDR3 has 14 residues. CDR3 amino acids: CASSFSFTQETQYV. DNA of the CDR3: TGTGCCAGCAGCTTCTCCTTCACCCAAGAGACCCAGTACGTC.

This clonotype was picked up many times. The V and J genes are TRBV20-1 and TRBJ1-2; D possibly corresponds to TRBD1 (5 bases). The CDR3 has 12 residues. Germline CDR1 and CDR2: DFQATT and SNEGSKA (reference sequence). The germline V and J ends were trimmed by 5 bases and 1 base, with 8 bases remaining between them. CDR3 sequence (DNA): TGCAGTGCTCGGGACTATAACTATGGCTACACCTTC. Translating gives CSARDYNYGYTF.

This clonotype appeared once. The V call is TRBV28, the J call TRBJ2-2; D is perhaps TRBD2 (6 bases). Trimming took 5 bases from V and 6 from J, leaving 16 bases between them. CDR1 and CDR2 from the germline V gene are MDHEN and SYDVKM. The CDR3 contains 15 residues. CDR3: CASSPPAGTAGELFF. For the CDR3, the DNA is TGTGCCAGCAGTCCCCCGGCGGGAACGGCCGGGGAGCTGTTTTTT.

A remark on this clonotype: A read error may explain this, as a much larger clone is one base away. The chain carries TRBV20-1 and TRBJ2-1; a weak D match, TRBD1 (6 bases). Judging by the DNA end, TRBJ2-7 fits better; the J call may be wrong. Germline assignment: CDR1 DFQATT and CDR2 SNEGSKA (reference sequence). The CDR3 has 13 residues. The CDR3 nucleotides read TGCAGTGGGAGAAGGACAGCGAACAATGAGCAGTACTTC. It codes for CSGRRTANNEQYF.

The rearrangement joins TRBV20-1 to TRBJ1-1, with TRBD1 matching over 7 bases. V lost 5 bases and J lost 6; bases outside the gene matches: 12. Germline-derived CDR1 and CDR2 are DFQATT and SNEGSKA (reference sequence). This CDR3 is built from 14 residues. CDR3 residues: CSAGREGQKSEAFF. The DNA for the CDR3 is TGCAGTGCTGGGAGGGAGGGACAGAAGTCTGAAGCTTTCTTT.

This clonotype showed up many times. This chain joins TRBV12-3 or TRBV12-4 and TRBJ1-5; 11 positions agree with TRBD1. V was pared by 6 bases and J by 0 bases, with 16 bases of the junction left unmatched. The CDR3 covers 20 residues. CDR3 sequence (DNA): TGTGCCAGCAGAAAGTACCAACTGGGACAGGGGGATTATAGCAATCAGCCCCAGCATTTT. It codes for CASRKYQLGQGDYSNQPQHF.

This clonotype has ten or more counts. The rearrangement links TRBV9 to TRBJ2-5; 8 bases align to TRBD2. J gave up 8 bases and V 0 bases, and 9 bases lay outside the gene matches. The CDR3 totals 15 residues. Germline CDR1 and CDR2: SGDLS and YYNGEE. The CDR3 here is CASSVGSSGGFTQYF. CDR3 coding DNA: TGTGCCAGCAGCGTAGGATCAAGCGGGGGCTTCACCCAGTACTTC. The full variable domain, in which reference TRBV9 and TRBJ2-5 provide the parts outside the CDR3, is DSGVTQTPKHLITATGQRVTLRCSPRSGDLSVYWYQQSLDQGLQFLIQYYNGEERAKGNILERFSAQQFPDLHSELNLSSLELGDSALYFCASSVGSSGGFTQYFGPGTRLLVL.

In this sample, this clonotype turned up many times. The chain links TRBV10-3 to TRBJ2-3, with unresolved D. Trimming removed 6 bases from V and 0 bases from J, with 7 bases in between. This CDR3 is built from 13 residues. Germline V gives CDR1 ENHRY, CDR2 SYGVKD. The CDR3 reads CAISGTSTDTQYF. CDR3 sequence (DNA): TGTGCCATCAGCGGAACCAGCACAGATACGCAGTATTTT.

The chain recombines TRBV18 with TRBJ2-1, with unresolved D. V gave up 8 bases and J gave up 0 bases, with 17 bases separating them. The CDR3 contains 16 residues. CDR1 is KGHSH and CDR2 is LQKENI in the germline V gene. The CDR3 spells CASTLRTQTSYNEQFF. DNA of the CDR3: TGTGCCAGCACACTAAGGACCCAAACCTCCTACAATGAGCAGTTCTTC.

The table lists this clonotype with many counts. CDR3 sequence: CASRERGGSYEQYF. Written as DNA, the CDR3 is TGTGCCAGCAGGGAGCGGGGGGGCTCCTACGAGCAGTACTTC. The chain uses TRBV2 and TRBJ2-7, with 10 bases matching TRBD2. J lost 0 bases, V lost 6 bases, and 2 bases had no gene match. Germline-derived CDR1 and CDR2 are SNHLY and FYNNEI. The CDR3 contains 14 residues.

J is TRBJ2-7 and V is TRBV7-3, with unresolved D. This CDR3 contains 15 residues. The V and J ends lost 4 bases and 3 bases respectively, with 16 bases between them. The V gene's germline CDR1 is SGHTA and CDR2 FQGTGA. The DNA for the CDR3 is TGTGCCAGCAGCTCTCAAAAGGGCCCCGACTACGAGCAGTACTTC. This translates into CASSSQKGPDYEQYF. Supplemented by reference TRBV7-3 and TRBJ2-7, the full variable domain reads GAGVSQTPSNKVTEKGKYVELRCDPISGHTALYWYRQSLGQGPEFLIYFQGTGAADDSGLPNDRFFAVRPEGSVSTLKIQRTERGDSAVYLCASSSQKGPDYEQYFGPGTRLTVT.

About this clonotype: A much larger clone differs from this one at a single base, so this may be a read error. This rearrangement joins TRBV7-2 to TRBJ2-5; 8 nucleotides match TRBD2. V gave up 1 base and J gave up 11 bases; unmatched junction bases: 12. The CDR3 has 15 amino acids. Per the germline V gene, CDR1 is SGHTA and CDR2 is FQGNSA. The CDR3 loop reads CASSLVAGGGNEQYF. In DNA, the CDR3 is TGTGCCAGCAGCTTAGTGGCGGGGGGTGGCAATGAGCAGTACTTC.

In its sample, this clonotype was seen many times. V gene TRBV12-3 or TRBV12-4 combines with J gene TRBJ1-6; D not resolved. The CDR3 has 14 residues. Between the trimmed V and J ends, which lost 8 bases and 11 bases, there was a span of 19 bases. CDR3 nucleotide sequence: TGTGCCAGCGCCGTAGGGAGGGAGCATCCACCCCTCCACTTT. This codes for CASAVGREHPPLHF.

The chain carries TRBV6-6 and TRBJ1-2, with D hard to call. This CDR3 has 15 residues. Trimming shortened V by 4 bases and J by 2 bases, and 14 bases separated the two germline ends. The germline V gene encodes CDR1 MNHNY and CDR2 SVGAGI (reference sequence). The CDR3 here is CASSSSDGSNYGYTF. CDR3 DNA sequence: TGTGCCAGCAGTTCATCGGACGGGTCCAACTATGGCTACACCTTC.

This clonotype was seen a few times. The chain carries TRBV11-2 and TRBJ1-2, with 8 positions matching TRBD1. Per germline, CDR1 SGHAT and CDR2 FQNNGV. V was pared by 3 bases and J by 8 bases, with 11 bases of the junction left unmatched. The CDR3 runs 15 residues. CDR3 nucleotide sequence: TGTGCCAGCAGCTTCGACGCCGGGACAGGACGCGGCTACACCTTC. It encodes CASSFDAGTGRGYTF.

In its sample, this clonotype was seen a few times. V and J are TRBV5-5 and TRBJ1-5; 7 nucleotides line up with TRBD1. V was clipped by 2 bases and J by 3 bases; unmatched bases: 8. The CDR3 runs to 16 residues. Per germline, CDR1 SGHKS and CDR2 YYEKEE (reference sequence). The CDR3 DNA sequence: TGTGCCAGCAGCTTCTATGGAGGGGGCTCCAATCAGCCCCAGCATTTT. This sequence encodes CASSFYGGGSNQPQHF.

The rearrangement uses TRBV20-1 and TRBJ1-1; D gene uncertain. The CDR3 loop spans 14 amino acids. The V end was cut by 3 bases, the J end by 1 base, with 12 bases between. From germline, CDR1 is DFQATT and CDR2 SNEGSKA (reference sequence). The CDR3 loop reads CSARGPLSNTEAFF. The CDR3 region has the DNA TGCAGTGCTAGGGGCCCATTGTCGAACACTGAAGCTTTCTTT.

At least ten counts were recorded for this clonotype. The genes are TRBV20-1 and TRBJ2-7, with TRBD2 as a possible D gene (5 bases). CDR1 is DFQATT and CDR2 is SNEGSKA in the germline V gene (reference sequence). The CDR3 has 12 residues. Between the trimmed V and J ends, which lost 4 bases and 6 bases, there was a span of 13 bases. CDR3 sequence: CSAMRVAGEQYF. CDR3 DNA sequence: TGCAGTGCTATGCGGGTAGCCGGCGAGCAGTACTTC.

Regarding this clonotype: A much bigger clone sits one base away, suggesting this may be a read error. The V gene is TRBV5-4, the J gene TRBJ1-2, with D unresolved. The V gene lost 3 bases and the J gene lost 0 bases, with 15 bases spanning the gap. The CDR3 runs to 16 residues. Germline loops: CDR1 SGHNT, CDR2 YYREEE (reference sequence). The CDR3 DNA follows: TGTGCCAGCAGCTCGGAGCGGACCACAGCTAACTATGGCTACACCTTC. Amino acid sequence: CASSSERTTANYGYTF.

At least ten counts were recorded for this clonotype. The rearrangement links TRBV7-2 to TRBJ2-7; D call uncertain. Germline V gene sequence: CDR1 SGHTA, CDR2 FQGNSA. The V end was cut by 2 bases, the J end by 3 bases, with 8 bases between. The CDR3 sequence is 13 residues long. This CDR3 is CASSLPTYYEQYF. CDR3 coding DNA: TGTGCCAGCAGCTTACCGACGTACTACGAGCAGTACTTC.

A remark on this clonotype: A read error is possible here, since a much larger clone lies one base away. The chain has TRBV7-9 and TRBJ2-7; tentatively, D is TRBD1 (7 bases). Germline CDR1 and CDR2: SEHNR and FQNEAQ (reference sequence). The CDR3 totals 14 residues. CDR3 coding DNA: TGTACCAGCAGCCAGGGGGGTTCCTCCTACGAGCAGTACTTC. Translating it yields CTSSQGGSSYEQYF.

This clonotype was observed many times. The gene calls are TRBV20-1 and TRBJ2-5; D possibly matches TRBD1 or TRBD2 (5 bases each). The CDR3 loop spans 14 amino acids. Trimming shortened V by 5 bases and J by 1 base, and 14 bases separated the two germline ends. The V gene's germline CDR1 is DFQATT and CDR2 SNEGSKA (reference sequence). This chain's CDR3 is CSARPLGTQETQYF. The CDR3 DNA sequence: TGCAGTGCTCGACCCTTAGGGACCCAAGAGACCCAGTACTTC.

In this sample, this clonotype turned up many times. V gene TRBV20-1 combines with J gene TRBJ2-3; D remains ambiguous. There are 14 residues in the CDR3. The V end lost 3 bases, the J end lost 2 bases, and 12 bases lay between the germline ends. The germline V gene encodes CDR1 DFQATT and CDR2 SNEGSKA (reference sequence). The CDR3 DNA follows: TGCAGTGCTAGTAGTGGACCATCCACAGATACGCAGTATTTT. Translating gives CSASSGPSTDTQYF.

The V call is TRBV7-8, the J call TRBJ1-1, with D perhaps matching TRBD1 (6 bases). Trimming stripped 1 base from V and 4 bases from J, with 13 bases between. The CDR3 has 15 amino acids. The germline gives CDR1 SGHVS, CDR2 FQNEAQ. In DNA, the CDR3 is TGTGCCAGCAGCTTAGGCGGGGGCAGAAGCACTGAAGCTTTCTTT. Amino acid sequence: CASSLGGGRSTEAFF.

This clonotype was seen a few times. V gene TRBV5-1 combines with J gene TRBJ2-7, with D tentatively TRBD1 or TRBD2 (5 bases each). The germline V gene encodes CDR1 SGHRS and CDR2 YFSETQ. The length of the CDR3 is 15 residues. Between the trimmed V and J ends, which lost 2 bases and 2 bases, there was a span of 14 bases. In nucleotides, the CDR3 is TGCGCCAGCAGCTTAAACCGGGACGGCCCCTACGAGCAGTACTTC. It codes for CASSLNRDGPYEQYF.

The chain couples TRBV28 to TRBJ1-1; possibly TRBD1 for D (5 bases). Germline lookup yields CDR1 MDHEN and CDR2 SYDVKM. This CDR3 comprises 15 residues. The germline V and J ends were trimmed by 6 bases and 1 base, with 15 bases remaining between them. CDR3 sequence: CASRSPWDQNTEAFF. In DNA, the CDR3 is TGTGCCAGCAGAAGTCCGTGGGACCAGAACACTGAAGCTTTCTTT. Using reference TRBV28 and TRBJ1-1 for the parts outside the CDR3, the full variable domain is DVKVTQSSRYLVKRTGEKVFLECVQDMDHENMFWYRQDPGLGLRLIYFSYDVKMKEKGDIPEGYSVSREKKERFSLILESASTNQTSMYLCASRSPWDQNTEAFFGQGTRLTVV.

The chain carries TRBV10-3 and TRBJ1-5; D gene ambiguous. CDR3 length: 15 amino acids. Germline V lookup: CDR1 ENHRY, CDR2 SYGVKD. Trimming took off 8 bases at V and 3 bases at J, with 17 bases between the two ends. The CDR3 region is CAIGEERKLNQPQHF. CDR3 nucleotides: TGTGCCATCGGAGAGGAACGGAAGCTCAATCAGCCCCAGCATTTT.

This clonotype was recorded many times. At one boundary the junction diverges from the germline segment, which might be a read error. The rearrangement joins TRBV4-1 to TRBJ2-5; tentatively, D is TRBD1 (6 bases). Per germline, CDR1 MGHRA and CDR2 YSYEKL. This CDR3 comprises 15 residues. The CDR3 loop reads CASSQYEQGQESQYF. Written as DNA, the CDR3 is TGCGCCAGCAGCCAATACGAACAGGGTCAAGAGTCCCAGTACTTC.

Only a few counts were recorded for this clonotype. Sequence at one end of the junction differs from germline and may be a read error. V and J are TRBV30 and TRBJ2-1, with 14 bases matching TRBD2. The J call may be incorrect, as the DNA end agrees better with TRBJ2-7. The V gene's germline CDR1 is GTSNPN and CDR2 SVGIG (reference sequence). The CDR3 is 16 amino acids. The CDR3 nucleotides read TGTGACTGGGGACTAGCGGGGGCCTACTCCTACAATGAGCAGTACTTC. It translates to CDWGLAGAYSYNEQYF.